The sequence of this T cell receptor (beta chain) was determined in a study of blood T cell repertoires in COVID-19. The wider study: The analysed material was cDNA or gDNA that came from T cells, B-cell-depleted T cells, or PBMCs.

Per the original data handling: Amplification of reference gene primers provided the estimated nucleated cell counts. The protocol was immunoSEQ multiplex PCR, while the TCRdb copy is restricted to in-frame clones and leaves out a portion. Clonal size and the V and J genes are those of that table, whereas D and trimming came from the DNA. The sample lists over 150,000 clones; approximately 82% were seen once. In germline, CDR1 is MNHEY, CDR2 SVGAGI. The CDR3 runs 13 residues. V was clipped by 7 bases and J by 8 bases, with 15 bases between them. Enrollees, roughly 18 to 90 years old, lived in 24 US areas. Categorization into cohorts depended on clinical history that participants reported.

The source is a woman aged 45-60 years who had recovered from COVID-19. The chain is built from TRBV6-5 and TRBJ2-1; D is possibly TRBD2 (7 bases). Sequencing input: PBMCs or T cells enriched from blood (not recorded which). The CDR3 sequence: CASTRRGGYEQFF. CDR3 sequence (DNA): TGTGCCAGCACCCGGAGGGGGGGTTATGAGCAGTTCTTC.